This entry concerns a single T cell receptor (beta chain). Antigen: not known. The entry originates in a study of response to subunit inactivated influenza vaccine. General study findings and limits: The authors suggested that few new T cells are recruited per seasonal influenza vaccination.

TCRdb re-derived calls from the RT-PCR reads in MiXCR, one entry per CDR3 protein. Of a few hundred thousand distinct CDR3 sequences listed, approximately 11% were seen once; the top ten hold 10% to 15%. The receptor was isolated from a man aged 50-59 years who received an inactivated influenza vaccine. The source material was PBMCs from blood, sampled roughly 47 days after vaccination.

This CDR3 reads CASSVAALAGENIQYF. The CDR3 DNA reads TGTGCCAGCAGCGTAGCGGCGTTAGCGGGAGAAAACATTCAGTACTTC. The chain links TRBV9 to TRBJ2-4; 9 nucleotides align to TRBD2. V was clipped by 0 bases and J by 5 bases; unmatched bases: 6. This CDR3 spans 16 amino acids. CDR1 SGDLS and CDR2 YYNGEE come from the germline V gene. Combining the CDR3 with reference TRBV9 and TRBJ2-4 gives the whole variable domain DSGVTQTPKHLITATGQRVTLRCSPRSGDLSVYWYQQSLDQGLQFLIQYYNGEERAKGNILERFSAQQFPDLHSELNLSSLELGDSALYFCASSVAALAGENIQYFGAGTRLSVL.